This T cell receptor beta chain was captured in a study of T cell repertoires in cytomegalovirus infection. On the study more broadly: Public TCR beta signatures marked donors with CMV infection and the matching HLA.

Study conclusions and caveats: Predominance within the ex vivo response was attributable to HLA-C-restricted CMV-specific TCR beta clonotypes. Carriage of CMV together with the relevant HLA was identifiable through cumulative public TCR beta family frequency.

TCRdb passed the reads through MiXCR, listing each CDR3 protein once. The table lists hundreds of thousands of distinct CDR3 sequences, less than 40% of them singletons, with around 2.8% in the top ten. Note on this clonotype: What it binds is unknown.

Unmatched junction bases numbered 6, after V lost 6 bases and J lost 1 base. The CDR3 contains 15 residues. The clonotype comes from a human donor in good health (CMV status not recorded). Some clones in this sample may be carry-over from other donors' samples. The chain recombines TRBV12-3 or TRBV12-4 with TRBJ1-1, with 9 positions matching TRBD1. The sequenced sample was PBMCs. The CDR3 reads CASRRDRVWNTEAFF. CDR3 nucleotides: TGTGCCAGCAGGCGGGACAGGGTTTGGAACACTGAAGCTTTCTTT.